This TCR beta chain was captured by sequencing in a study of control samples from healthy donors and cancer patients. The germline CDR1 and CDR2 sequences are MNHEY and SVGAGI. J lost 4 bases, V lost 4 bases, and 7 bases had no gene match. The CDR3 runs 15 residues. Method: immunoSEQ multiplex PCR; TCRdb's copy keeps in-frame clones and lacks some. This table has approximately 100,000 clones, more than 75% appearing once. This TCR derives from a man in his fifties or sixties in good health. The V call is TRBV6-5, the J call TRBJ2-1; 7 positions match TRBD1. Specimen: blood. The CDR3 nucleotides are TGTGCCAGCAGTTCAAGGGGGCCGACGTACAATGAGCAGTTCTTC. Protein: CASSSRGPTYNEQFF.